These 14 T cell receptor beta chains originate from one sample sequenced in a study of response to subunit inactivated influenza vaccine. TCRdb used MiXCR to reprocess the RT-PCR reads, holding one entry per CDR3 protein. The sample lists roughly 700,000 distinct CDR3 sequences, 15% to 19% seen once, with more than 9% in the top ten. Here the sequenced sample was PBMCs from blood, taken 11 to 12 days after vaccination. The receptor set was obtained from a man aged 45-60 years who received an inactivated influenza vaccine.

This clonotype was recorded many times. J is TRBJ2-1 and V is TRBV5-1; 11 bases are shared with TRBD2. This CDR3 has 16 residues. J was trimmed by 4 bases and V by 0 bases; bases with no gene match: 3. Germline values: CDR1 SGHRS, CDR2 YFSETQ. Here the CDR3 reads CASSLAGTSGYNEQFF. The DNA of the CDR3 is TGCGCCAGCAGCTTGGCCGGGACTAGCGGTTACAATGAGCAGTTCTTC. Full variable domain (remainder filled in from reference TRBV5-1 and TRBJ2-1): KAGVTQTPRYLIKTRGQQVTLSCSPISGHRSVSWYQQTPGQGLQFLFEYFSETQRNKGNFPGRFSGRQFSNSRSEMNVSTLELGDSALYLCASSLAGTSGYNEQFFGPGTRLTVL.

This clonotype came up many times. In DNA form, the CDR3 reads TGTGCCAGCAGTTTGGGGGTTGAGACCCAGTACTTC. Translating it yields CASSLGVETQYF. The chain recombines TRBV12-3 or TRBV12-4 with TRBJ2-5; D is perhaps TRBD1 or TRBD2 (5 bases each). The CDR3 consists of 12 residues. V dropped 3 bases and J dropped 5 bases, with 7 bases sitting between them.

This clonotype appeared a few times. The rearrangement links TRBV5-1 to TRBJ1-1; D perhaps matches TRBD1 (6 bases). The ends were cut back, 4 bases at V and 1 base at J, with 17 bases in the middle. CDR1 is SGHRS, CDR2 YFSETQ, per germline. There are 16 residues in the CDR3. The CDR3 sequence: CASSPGTSRANTEAFF. In DNA form, the CDR3 reads TGCGCCAGCAGCCCGGGGACATCCCGCGCGAACACTGAAGCTTTCTTT.

This chain joins TRBV5-1 and TRBJ2-1; no reliable D call. Germline V gene lookup returns CDR1 SGHRS and CDR2 YFSETQ. Trimming took 1 base from V and 8 from J, leaving 16 bases between them. The CDR3 spans 15 residues. The CDR3 region is CASSLSTQVSDEQFF. CDR3 DNA sequence: TGCGCCAGCAGCTTGTCCACACAAGTATCTGATGAGCAGTTCTTC.

The chain joins TRBV10-3 to TRBJ1-6; 8 bases align to TRBD1. Germline V lookup: CDR1 ENHRY, CDR2 SYGVKD. The CDR3 has 15 amino acids. Losses at the gene ends were 5 bases for V and 8 bases for J; bases not matched to a gene: 8. The CDR3, as DNA: TGTGCCATCAGTTACAACAGGGGGTTGTATTCACCCCTCCACTTT. Protein sequence: CAISYNRGLYSPLHF.

This clonotype appeared a few times. The chain is built from TRBV7-9 and TRBJ1-2; 10 nucleotides line up with TRBD1. Germline lookup yields CDR1 SEHNR and CDR2 FQNEAQ (reference sequence). J lost 0 bases, V lost 8 bases, and 9 bases had no gene match. CDR3 length: 16 amino acids. The CDR3 loop reads CASEGTGAGTNYGYTF. CDR3 coding DNA: TGTGCCAGCGAGGGGACAGGGGCAGGGACTAACTATGGCTACACCTTC.

This clonotype was counted many times. The CDR3 DNA reads TGTGCCAGCAGTTCAGGGGGACAGCCCCAGCATTTT. Its protein is CASSSGGQPQHF. The rearrangement uses TRBV12-3 or TRBV12-4 and TRBJ1-5, with TRBD1 matching 7 bases. V lost 4 bases, J lost 7 bases, and 1 base stayed unmatched. CDR3 length: 12 residues.

V gene TRBV20-1 combines with J gene TRBJ2-4; D uncertain. The CDR3 has 14 residues. CDR1 and CDR2 (germline): DFQATT, SNEGSKA (reference sequence). CDR3 residues: CFTRWGRAKNIQYF. In DNA form, the CDR3 reads TGCTTCACACGGTGGGGTAGGGCCAAAAACATTCAGTACTTC.

The chain joins TRBV5-1 to TRBJ1-2; the D is unclear. This CDR3 has 16 residues. Germline values: CDR1 SGHRS, CDR2 YFSETQ. Trimming removed 0 bases from V and 5 bases from J, with 17 bases in between. CDR3 region: CASSLADRAIPYGYTF. The CDR3, as DNA: TGCGCCAGCAGCTTGGCCGATAGGGCTATTCCTTATGGCTACACCTTC.

Ten or more counts support this clonotype. The CDR3 here is CASSYSIPSTDTQYF. The CDR3 nucleotides are TGTGCCAGCAGTTACTCGATACCAAGCACAGATACGCAGTATTTT. This rearrangement joins TRBV6-5 to TRBJ2-3; D gene uncertain. Germline lookup yields CDR1 MNHEY and CDR2 SVGAGI. V was trimmed by 0 bases and J by 0 bases, leaving 7 bases between them. The CDR3 runs 15 residues.

This clonotype was picked up a small number of times. The chain is built from TRBV5-1 and TRBJ2-1, with 9 bases lining up with TRBD2. V dropped 4 bases and J dropped 0; count of bases not matched to a gene: 5. CDR3 size: 16 residues. Per germline, CDR1 SGHRS and CDR2 YFSETQ. The CDR3 spells CASSPFSGGSYNEQFF. The CDR3 DNA follows: TGCGCCAGCAGCCCGTTTAGCGGGGGCTCCTACAATGAGCAGTTCTTC.

The chain employs TRBV7-2 and TRBJ1-2, with D possibly TRBD1 on 5 matching bases. This CDR3 is built from 14 residues. Trimming left V 3 bases short and J 8 bases short, with 16 bases between. The germline V gene has CDR1 SGHTA and CDR2 FQGNSA. The CDR3 reads CASSFLTMGDGYTF. Here the CDR3 DNA reads TGTGCCAGCAGCTTCCTCACAATGGGGGACGGCTACACCTTC. Variable domain in full (rest from reference TRBV7-2 and TRBJ1-2): GAGVSQSPSNKVTEKGKDVELRCDPISGHTALYWYRQSLGQGLEFLIYFQGNSAPDKSGLPSDRFSAERTGGSVSTLTIQRTQQEDSAVYLCASSFLTMGDGYTFGSGTRLTVV.

There are a few counts of this clonotype. The rearrangement joins TRBV7-3 to TRBJ2-3; 7 nucleotides align to TRBD1. The CDR3 totals 15 residues. Losses at the gene ends were 3 bases for V and 0 bases for J; bases not matched to a gene: 3. Germline loops: CDR1 SGHTA, CDR2 FQGTGA. CDR3 in amino acids: CASSFGTASTDTQYF. The DNA of the CDR3 is TGTGCCAGCAGCTTCGGGACAGCTAGCACAGATACGCAGTATTTT.

The rearrangement links TRBV5-1 to TRBJ2-1; TRBD1 might be the D (6 bases). The germline V and J ends were trimmed by 4 bases and 7 bases, with 12 bases remaining between them. Germline V lookup: CDR1 SGHRS, CDR2 YFSETQ. There are 13 residues in the CDR3. CDR3 sequence: CASSRDTSNEQFF. DNA for the CDR3: TGCGCCAGCAGCCGGGACACCTCTAATGAGCAGTTCTTC.